One sample yielded the 21 T cell receptor beta chains listed below, sequenced in a study of cytomegalovirus exposure and HLA in healthy donors. The primer mix had 60 Vbeta and 13 Jbeta primers. The repertoire was sequenced with immunoSEQ multiplex PCR; TCRdb's copy has only in-frame clones and lacks some. The data contain fewer than 200,000 clones, roughly two thirds of them seen just once; the ten biggest clones take up under 3.5%. The sequencing input was PBMCs. These receptors all come from a woman in her 30s in good health and CMV-seronegative.

The chain links TRBV4-3 to TRBJ1-4; 7 bases fit TRBD1. V lost 1 base to trimming and J lost 7 bases; unmatched junction nucleotides: 6. The CDR3 spans 15 residues. The germline V gene encodes CDR1 LGHNA and CDR2 YSLEER. CDR3: CASSQGTQGSEKLFF. The CDR3 DNA reads TGCGCCAGCAGCCAAGGTACACAGGGGAGTGAAAAACTGTTTTTT.

This clone was detected only a few times. This chain links TRBV29-1 with TRBJ2-5, with 11 bases matching TRBD2. The closer fit of TRBJ2-7 to the DNA end suggests the J call may be wrong. CDR3 size: 15 residues. CDR1 is SQVTM and CDR2 is ANQGSEA in the germline V gene. The CDR3 protein is CSARLAGTRGFEQYF. CDR3 bases: TGCAGCGCCAGACTAGCGGGGACCCGAGGCTTCGAGCAGTACTTC.

The chain links TRBV7-9 to TRBJ2-1; 11 nucleotides match TRBD2. Germline-derived CDR1 and CDR2 are SEHNR and FQNEAQ (reference sequence). CDR3 length: 15 residues. Unmatched junction bases numbered 13, after V lost 5 bases and J lost 13 bases. CDR3 DNA sequence: TGTGCCAGCAGCCTATCGGGACTAGCGGAATCTAAACAGTTCTTC. It yields the protein CASSLSGLAESKQFF.

The chain combines TRBV7-2 with TRBJ2-1, with 11 bases lining up with TRBD2. V was clipped by 5 bases and J by 9 bases; unmatched bases: 9. Per germline, CDR1 SGHTA and CDR2 FQGNSA. The CDR3 has 15 amino acids. CDR3 sequence reads: CASSPNSGGGIEQFF. DNA of the CDR3: TGTGCCAGCAGCCCAAATAGCGGGGGGGGTATTGAGCAGTTCTTC. The entire variable domain, with the rest obtained from reference TRBV7-2 and TRBJ2-1, is as follows: GAGVSQSPSNKVTEKGKDVELRCDPISGHTALYWYRQSLGQGLEFLIYFQGNSAPDKSGLPSDRFSAERTGGSVSTLTIQRTQQEDSAVYLCASSPNSGGGIEQFFGPGTRLTVL.

V is TRBV5-1 and J is TRBJ2-5, with a tentative D call TRBD2 (6 bases). V lost 1 base, J lost 3 bases, and 13 bases lay in between. CDR1 SGHRS and CDR2 YFSETQ come from the germline V gene. The CDR3 loop spans 15 amino acids. The CDR3: CASSLSAGNEETQYF. CDR3 sequence (DNA): TGCGCCAGCAGCTTGTCAGCGGGCAACGAAGAGACCCAGTACTTC.

The J gene is TRBJ2-1, the V gene TRBV27, with D hard to call. Germline CDR1 reads MNHEY; CDR2 reads SMNVEV (reference sequence). V lost 3 bases and J 8 bases, leaving 8 bases between the germline ends. This CDR3 contains 12 residues. The CDR3 here is CASSFSRDEQFF. The CDR3 DNA sequence: TGTGCCAGCAGTTTTTCCCGGGATGAGCAGTTCTTC.

This chain links TRBV28 with TRBJ2-1; perhaps TRBD1 as D (6 bases). Trimming cost V 6 bases and J 9 bases, with 24 bases left between them. CDR3 length: 16 amino acids. Per germline, CDR1 MDHEN and CDR2 SYDVKM. CDR3 amino acids: CASRYRVWVSSGEQFF. The CDR3 region has the DNA TGTGCCAGCAGATACAGGGTTTGGGTTAGTTCGGGTGAGCAGTTCTTC.

The chain combines TRBV14 with TRBJ1-1, with TRBD1 matching 8 bases. Unmatched junction bases numbered 7, after V lost 4 bases and J lost 3 bases. Germline values: CDR1 SGHDN, CDR2 FVKESK. The CDR3 is 15 residues long. The CDR3 DNA reads TGTGCCAGCAGCCGACCAGGGGGCCAGTACACTGAAGCTTTCTTT. The encoded protein is CASSRPGGQYTEAFF.

The chain couples TRBV28 to TRBJ2-7; D is perhaps TRBD1 (6 bases). Trimming stripped 1 base from V and 4 bases from J, with 8 bases between. The CDR3 totals 13 residues. Germline values: CDR1 MDHEN, CDR2 SYDVKM. The CDR3 protein is CASSLSTGYEQYF. The CDR3 DNA is TGTGCCAGCAGTTTATCGACAGGATACGAGCAGTACTTC.

This rearrangement joins TRBV7-2 to TRBJ1-1; 11 bases are a match to TRBD1. The V gene's germline CDR1 is SGHTA and CDR2 FQGNSA. This CDR3 is built from 15 residues. V trimming: 5 bases; J trimming: 8 bases; junction bases outside the gene matches: 10. The CDR3 DNA sequence: TGTGCCAGCAGCCTCAGTGGACAGGGGGCTTCCGAAGCTTTCTTT. Translation: CASSLSGQGASEAFF.

The J gene is TRBJ2-5, the V gene TRBV10-3, with 12 bases aligning to TRBD2. This CDR3 spans 14 amino acids. Germline CDR1 and CDR2: ENHRY and SYGVKD. V dropped 8 bases and J dropped 5; count of bases not matched to a gene: 6. CDR3 sequence (DNA): TGTGCCATCGCTAGCGGGAGGGCCGGTGAGACCCAGTACTTC. Translated: CAIASGRAGETQYF.

The rearrangement links TRBV9 to TRBJ2-1; TRBD2 matches at 9 bases. CDR3 size: 15 residues. Germline lookup yields CDR1 SGDLS and CDR2 YYNGEE. J gave up 0 bases and V 4 bases, and 2 bases lay outside the gene matches. The CDR3 loop reads CASSTSGSSYNEQFF. The CDR3 coding sequence is TGTGCCAGCAGCACTAGCGGGTCCTCCTACAATGAGCAGTTCTTC.

This clone was seen just once. The chain combines TRBV5-1 with TRBJ2-5; 7 bases are a match to TRBD2. Germline V gene lookup returns CDR1 SGHRS and CDR2 YFSETQ. V gave up 4 bases and J gave up 4 bases; unmatched junction bases: 4. The CDR3 spans 13 residues. Written as DNA, the CDR3 is TGCGCCAGCAGCGGGGGGGGAGGAGAGACCCAGTACTTC. Protein product: CASSGGGGETQYF.

This rearrangement joins TRBV9 to TRBJ1-5, with unresolved D. V was trimmed by 0 bases and J by 0 bases, leaving 10 bases between them. CDR3 length: 16 residues. The germline V gene encodes CDR1 SGDLS and CDR2 YYNGEE. CDR3 nucleotides: TGTGCCAGCAGCGTAGTGAAACCCTATAGCAATCAGCCCCAGCATTTT. As protein: CASSVVKPYSNQPQHF.

This clone came up a few times. The chain joins TRBV28 to TRBJ1-3; D unclear. The V and J ends lost 3 bases and 2 bases respectively, with 8 bases between them. This CDR3 has 14 residues. Per the germline V gene, CDR1 is MDHEN and CDR2 is SYDVKM. CDR3 in amino acids: CASSFTETGNTIYF. CDR3 DNA sequence: TGTGCCAGCAGTTTTACAGAGACTGGAAACACCATATATTTT. Combining the CDR3 with reference TRBV28 and TRBJ1-3 gives the whole variable domain DVKVTQSSRYLVKRTGEKVFLECVQDMDHENMFWYRQDPGLGLRLIYFSYDVKMKEKGDIPEGYSVSREKKERFSLILESASTNQTSMYLCASSFTETGNTIYFGEGSWLTVV.

The chain employs TRBV4-1 and TRBJ2-7, with 9 bases aligning to TRBD1. Germline V gives CDR1 MGHRA, CDR2 YSYEKL. The CDR3 is 18 amino acids. With V trimmed by 2 bases and J by 2 bases, 13 bases remained unmatched. The CDR3 DNA is TGCGCCAGCAGCCAAAACTTACAGGGGGCGAAAGGACCCTACGAGCAGTACTTC. Amino acids: CASSQNLQGAKGPYEQYF.

The gene calls are TRBV2 and TRBJ1-2; 7 bases are shared with TRBD1. The CDR3 runs to 15 residues. Germline CDR1 reads SNHLY; CDR2 reads FYNNEI. The J segment lost 4 bases and the V segment lost 4 bases, leaving 9 bases of the junction unmatched. The CDR3 DNA reads as TGTGCCAGCAGTGGTGAGGGGGCGATCCCCTATGGCTACACCTTC. This encodes CASSGEGAIPYGYTF.

The chain recombines TRBV7-6 with TRBJ2-7; possible D gene TRBD2, 5 bases. In germline, CDR1 is SGHVS, CDR2 FNYEAQ. V was trimmed by 4 bases and J by 3 bases, leaving 13 bases between them. The CDR3 covers 14 residues. This chain's CDR3 is CASSSGEHFYEQYF. The CDR3 DNA sequence: TGTGCCAGCAGCTCCGGGGAACACTTCTACGAGCAGTACTTC.

The chain combines TRBV9 with TRBJ2-2, with 10 bases matching TRBD1. Per germline, CDR1 SGDLS and CDR2 YYNGEE. The CDR3 is made up of 16 amino acids. V was pared by 0 bases and J by 2 bases, with 1 base of the junction left unmatched. The CDR3 sequence is CASSVVTGGNTGELFF. CDR3 coding DNA: TGTGCCAGCAGCGTAGTGACAGGGGGCAACACCGGGGAGCTGTTTTTT.

The V and J genes are TRBV15 and TRBJ2-1; 7 bases agree with TRBD2. V gave up 0 bases and J gave up 1 base; unmatched junction bases: 9. The CDR3 length is 18 residues. Per germline, CDR1 LNHNV and CDR2 YYDKDF (reference sequence). In nucleotides, the CDR3 is TGTGCCACCAGCAGAGATAAGGTCGGGAGGAGGTCCTACAATGAGCAGTTCTTC. Protein sequence: CATSRDKVGRRSYNEQFF.

This chain uses TRBV6-1 with TRBJ2-7; D call uncertain. The CDR3 length is 10 residues. With 6 bases removed from V and 5 bases from J, the gap between germline ends came to 5 bases. Germline assignment: CDR1 MNHNS and CDR2 SASEGT. CDR3 in amino acids: CASRYDEQYF. In DNA form, the CDR3 reads TGTGCCAGCAGGTATGACGAGCAGTACTTC.